This TCR delta chain was captured by sequencing in a study of γδ T cells in repeated Plasmodium falciparum infection. The overall study: Four controlled malaria infections with P. falciparum NF54 spanned roughly 640 days. Each infection was followed by sampling at 21 days, plus baseline and some pre-infection draws.

Flow sorting of PBMC yielded separate Vgamma9/Vdelta2+ and Vdelta2-negative gammadelta T cell populations for bulk repertoire analysis. TCRdb reprocessed the multiplex PCR reads using CATT. The repertoire includes 80,000 to 95,000 delta-chain clones, more than 1.4% of them detected once, and around 8.5% sits in the top ten. This clone was picked up one time. There are 18 residues in the CDR3. The trim removed 5 bases at V and 7 bases at J, leaving 19 bases unmatched. Germline V lookup: CDR1 TSWWSYY, CDR2 QGS. The source material was gamma-delta T cells from blood. This receptor was taken from a pool of human donors (malaria-infected and uninfected, not separated). The chain links TRDV1 to TRDJ1, with 10 bases that match TRDD3. As TCRdb names no J gene, one was assigned here on the basis of a DNA match to germline. CDR3 residues: CALGKTPTLGDRVRKLIF. The CDR3 DNA reads TGTGCTCTTGGGAAGACTCCTACTCTGGGGGATAGGGTACGTAAACTCATCTTT.